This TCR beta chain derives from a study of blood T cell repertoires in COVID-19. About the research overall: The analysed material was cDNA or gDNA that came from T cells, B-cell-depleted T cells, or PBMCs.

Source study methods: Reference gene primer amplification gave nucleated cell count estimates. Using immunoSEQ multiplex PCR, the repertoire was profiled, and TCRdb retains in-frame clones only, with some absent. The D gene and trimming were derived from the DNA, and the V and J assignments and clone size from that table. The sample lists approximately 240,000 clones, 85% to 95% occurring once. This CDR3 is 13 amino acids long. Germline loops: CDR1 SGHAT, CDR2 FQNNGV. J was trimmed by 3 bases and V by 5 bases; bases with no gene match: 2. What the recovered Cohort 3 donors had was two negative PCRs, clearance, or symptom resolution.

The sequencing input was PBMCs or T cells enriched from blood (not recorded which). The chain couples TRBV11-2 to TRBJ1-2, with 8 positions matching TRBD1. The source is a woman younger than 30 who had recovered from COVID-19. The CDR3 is CASSKDRDYGYTF. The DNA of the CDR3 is TGTGCCAGCAGCAAGGACAGGGACTATGGCTACACCTTC.